This record looks at one T cell receptor beta chain sequence and its context. Its antigen specificity is not known. Base qualities are not recorded, but no much larger clone differs from it by a single base. The sample is drawn from a study of CD4 T cell repertoires in COVID-19 (dated by TCRdb to 2020 to 2022). Some background on the complete study: To analyze cross-reactivity, the CFSE-low cells were expanded with IL-2 for approximately 9 days and then labeled again and restimulated with spike proteins from other coronaviruses. Naturally processed CD4+ T cell responses to SARS-CoV-2 spike and nucleoprotein were characterized in COVID-19-recovered individuals, and clonal composition was assessed by TCR Vbeta sequencing. TCR Vbeta repertoire analysis of SARS-CoV-2-reactive T cells was conducted at the subset level in a few recovered individuals.

Libraries were made using the immunoSEQ multiplex PCR assay. Processing in the source paper ran as follows. To quantify how much the repertoires of different subsets overlapped, the Chao-Jaccard similarity index was used along with counts of shared clonotypes. TCRdb holds this immuneACCESS table with in-frame rearrangements only. Some clones are missing; in checked studies, unresolved V genes explain under half, and the rest has no known cause. The V and J calls and clone size were taken over from that table, and D and trimming were inferred from the DNA. For this sample the table gives some 71,000 clones, of which 83% were detected only once. The ten largest account for around 0.6% of the sample. The junction shows trimming of 5 bases on V and 6 bases on J, and the gene matches do not reach 8 bases of it. Via the germline V gene (reference sequence), CDR1 is LNHDA and CDR2 SQIVND. CDR3 length: 15 amino acids, cysteine to phenylalanine. The sequence is cut down to CDR3 DNA, 45 bases in frame from base 1.

The meaning of the sample's time point label: sample from a COVID-19-recovered individual after infection. Donors were patients who had recovered from mild-to-severe COVID-19. Uncultured memory T cell samples were subjected to sequencing directly after ex vivo isolation. CD4+ total memory, central memory, effector memory and circulating T follicular helper cells were isolated from peripheral blood mononuclear cells. Overall study outcomes, separate from this receptor: Two or all three memory subsets shared several of the most expanded SARS-CoV-2-reactive clonotypes, which suggests intraclonal diversification. Between roughly 7 and 26% of SARS-CoV-2 clonotypes were also detected in SARS-CoV and/or HKU1 spike-stimulated secondary cultures, consistent with cross-reactivity.

The receptor's source is a human donor who had COVID-19. This material consisted of CD4+ T cells from peripheral blood, taken after recovery from COVID-19. The chain was built from TRBV19 and TRBJ1-5, with 9 bases in between that match TRBD1. The CDR3 is CASSADRGVSQPQHF. The bases are TGTGCCAGTAGTGCGGACAGGGGAGTGAGTCAGCCCCAGCATTTT.